These 22 T cell receptor beta chains were all obtained from the same sample, sequenced in a study of molecular identifiers for immune sequencing clone quantification. TCRdb re-derived calls from the PCR reads in MiXCR, one entry per CDR3 protein. The sample carries 100,000 or so distinct CDR3 sequences, about 35% recorded once. Sequenced: naive CD8+ T cells from blood, with Jurkat cell RNA spiked in. The sample's subset: FACS-sorted CD8+CD4-CCR7+CD45RA+ naive T cells. The source of these receptors is a human donor in good health. Some libraries in this study had Jurkat cell RNA spiked in.

In its sample, this clonotype was seen many times. The V gene is TRBV11-2, the J gene TRBJ2-7; perhaps TRBD1 as D (5 bases). Looked up from germline, CDR1 is SGHAT and CDR2 is FQNNGV. There are 12 residues in the CDR3. V gave up 3 bases and J gave up 2 bases, with 5 bases separating them. CDR3 residues: CASSLTAYEQYF. The CDR3 bases are TGTGCCAGCAGCTTGACAGCCTACGAGCAGTACTTC.

In its sample, this clonotype was seen many times. V is TRBV3-1 and J is TRBJ2-7; no clear D. The CDR3 contains 14 residues. Germline values: CDR1 LGHDT, CDR2 YNNKEL (reference sequence). Deletions cut 3 bases from V and 3 bases from J, with 12 bases between. The CDR3 sequence is CASSHAGPHYEQYF. CDR3 nucleotides: TGTGCCAGCAGCCACGCCGGGCCCCACTACGAGCAGTACTTC.

The table lists this clonotype with a count of one. The rearrangement links TRBV28 to TRBJ1-1, with TRBD1 as a possible D gene (5 bases). Trimming stripped 2 bases from V and 6 bases from J, with 19 bases between. The CDR3 has 16 residues. Germline CDR1 and CDR2: MDHEN and SYDVKM. Here the CDR3 reads CASSLPPYSQGPEAFF. The CDR3 DNA sequence: TGTGCCAGCAGTTTACCCCCTTACTCCCAGGGTCCTGAAGCTTTCTTT. The full variable domain, rest sourced from reference TRBV28 and TRBJ1-1, is DVKVTQSSRYLVKRTGEKVFLECVQDMDHENMFWYRQDPGLGLRLIYFSYDVKMKEKGDIPEGYSVSREKKERFSLILESASTNQTSMYLCASSLPPYSQGPEAFFGQGTRLTVV.

As for this clonotype: The junction does not match germline at one end; this may be a read error. The chain recombines TRBV9 with TRBJ2-3, with 7 positions matching TRBD1. Germline loops: CDR1 SGDLS, CDR2 YYNGEE. The CDR3 runs 13 residues. Written as DNA, the CDR3 is TGTGCCAGCAGCGTCACAGGGACAGATTCGCAGTATTTT. Its protein is CASSVTGTDSQYF.

The chain uses TRBV13 and TRBJ2-7; 8 bases agree with TRBD1. Trimming took 3 bases from V and 4 from J; bases not matched to a gene: 5. Per germline, CDR1 PRHDT and CDR2 FYEKMQ (reference sequence). This CDR3 has 14 amino acids. Here the CDR3 DNA reads TGTGCCAGCAGCTTCGGGACAGGCCTTTACGAGCAGTACTTC. It translates to CASSFGTGLYEQYF. Variable domain in full (rest from reference TRBV13 and TRBJ2-7): AAGVIQSPRHLIKEKRETATLKCYPIPRHDTVYWYQQGPGQDPQFLISFYEKMQSDKGSIPDRFSAQQFSDYHSELNMSSLELGDSALYFCASSFGTGLYEQYFGPGTRLTVT.

This clonotype was seen just once. It may be a read error: a sequence one base away is much more abundant. This sequence joins TRBV19 and TRBJ1-1; D is unresolved. The V end was cut by 1 base, the J end by 11 bases, with 11 bases between. This CDR3 has 12 residues. Germline CDR1 is LNHDA and CDR2 is SQIVND (reference sequence). CDR3 nucleotides: TGTGCCAGTAGTATAGGAGGGTGCGACGCTTTCTTT. It yields the protein CASSIGGCDAFF.

The chain links TRBV19 to TRBJ2-1, with 7 nucleotides matching TRBD1. Unmatched junction bases numbered 7, after V lost 0 bases and J lost 5 bases. Germline V gene lookup returns CDR1 LNHDA and CDR2 SQIVND (reference sequence). This CDR3 is 16 amino acids long. CDR3 coding DNA: TGTGCCAGTAGTATAGACCGACAGGGCTCGGACAATGAGCAGTTCTTC. This codes for CASSIDRQGSDNEQFF.

The chain couples TRBV7-2 to TRBJ2-3, with TRBD2 identical over 11 bases. V dropped 6 bases and J dropped 2; count of bases not matched to a gene: 4. The CDR3 consists of 15 residues. Per germline, CDR1 SGHTA and CDR2 FQGNSA. CDR3 DNA sequence: TGTGCCAGCAGATCGGGACTAGCGGACACAGATACGCAGTATTTT. This sequence encodes CASRSGLADTDTQYF.

Worth noting for this clonotype: A much larger clone lies a single base off, so this may be a read error. The rearrangement uses TRBV7-8 and TRBJ1-4; D call uncertain. Looked up from germline, CDR1 is SGHVS and CDR2 is FQNEAQ. V was cut by 1 base and J by 4 bases, with 13 bases left in between. This CDR3 is built from 16 residues. The CDR3 region is CASSLGLGSHNEKLFF. Here the CDR3 DNA reads TGTGCCAGCAGCTTAGGATTGGGCAGCCATAATGAAAAACTGTTTTTT.

This clonotype was observed many times. The gene calls are TRBV6-5 and TRBJ2-4; D is uncertain. V dropped 6 bases and J dropped 8 bases, with 14 bases sitting between them. The CDR3 runs 13 residues. Looked up from germline, CDR1 is MNHEY and CDR2 is SVGAGI. For the CDR3, the DNA is TGTGCCAGCAGCCCTCTGCCCGGCCACATTCAGTACTTC. This encodes CASSPLPGHIQYF.

The chain combines TRBV6-6 with TRBJ2-5; 12 positions match TRBD2. Per germline, CDR1 MNHNY and CDR2 SVGAGI (reference sequence). The CDR3 runs 15 residues. J lost 5 bases, V lost 2 bases, and 3 bases had no gene match. CDR3 DNA: TGTGCCAGCAGTTACGCTAGCGGGAGGGTCGAGACCCAGTACTTC. Protein product: CASSYASGRVETQYF.

V usage is TRBV28 and J usage is TRBJ2-7; a possible D gene is TRBD2 (5 bases). V was cut by 3 bases and J by 3 bases, with 15 bases left in between. Per the germline V gene, CDR1 is MDHEN and CDR2 is SYDVKM. CDR3 length equals 15 residues. CDR3 coding DNA: TGTGCCAGCAGTTTCCTCCGGGATCAGCTCTACGAGCAGTACTTC. This gives the protein CASSFLRDQLYEQYF. The full variable domain, in which reference TRBV28 and TRBJ2-7 provide the parts outside the CDR3, is DVKVTQSSRYLVKRTGEKVFLECVQDMDHENMFWYRQDPGLGLRLIYFSYDVKMKEKGDIPEGYSVSREKKERFSLILESASTNQTSMYLCASSFLRDQLYEQYFGPGTRLTVT.

In regard to this clonotype: A read error may explain this, as a much larger clone is one base away. The CDR3 is CASSQDRVSGNTIFF. The CDR3 DNA reads TGCGCCAGCAGCCAAGATAGGGTCTCTGGAAACACCATATTTTTT. This rearrangement joins TRBV4-3 to TRBJ1-3; unclear D gene. This CDR3 contains 15 residues. CDR1 is LGHNA and CDR2 is YSLEER in the germline V gene.

The CDR3 here is CASGKYVADTQYF. Here the CDR3 DNA reads TGTGCCAGCGGGAAATATGTCGCAGATACGCAGTATTTT. V is TRBV28 and J is TRBJ2-3; D gene ambiguous. The V end was cut by 8 bases, the J end by 4 bases, with 13 bases between. In germline, CDR1 is MDHEN, CDR2 SYDVKM. This CDR3 is built from 13 residues.

The CDR3 nucleotides are TGTGCCAGTAGTATTCGGGGAGCCGGGGAGCTGTTTTTT. This sequence encodes CASSIRGAGELFF. The gene calls are TRBV19 and TRBJ2-2; perhaps TRBD2 as D (5 bases). Trimming pared 3 bases from V and 6 bases from J, leaving 8 bases between. The germline V gene encodes CDR1 LNHDA and CDR2 SQIVND (reference sequence). The CDR3 contains 13 residues. The entire variable domain, with the rest obtained from reference TRBV19 and TRBJ2-2, is as follows: DGGITQSPKYLFRKEGQNVTLSCEQNLNHDAMYWYRQDPGQGLRLIYYSQIVNDFQKGDIAEGYSVSREKKESFPLTVTSAQKNPTAFYLCASSIRGAGELFFGEGSRLTVL.

The V and J genes are TRBV20-1 and TRBJ2-7; the D is unclear. The CDR3 runs 14 residues. With 0 bases removed from V and 2 bases from J, the gap between germline ends came to 11 bases. Looked up from germline, CDR1 is DFQATT and CDR2 is SNEGSKA (reference sequence). The CDR3 DNA follows: TGCAGTGCTAGAGATCGCAGCGTCACCTACGAGCAGTACTTC. Amino acid sequence: CSARDRSVTYEQYF.

Regarding this clonotype: A read error may be the cause here, since a much bigger clone is one base away. The V call is TRBV5-1, the J call TRBJ2-5; tentative D call: TRBD1 (5 bases). CDR3 size: 14 residues. Trimming took off 5 bases at V and 0 bases at J, with 11 bases between the two ends. Germline V CDR1 and CDR2: SGHRS, YFSETQ. The CDR3 spells CASRHRLYQETQYF. CDR3 in DNA: TGCGCCAGCAGGCACAGGCTGTACCAAGAGACCCAGTACTTC.

This clonotype was found a few times. The rearrangement joins TRBV9 to TRBJ1-4; no definite D call. V was cut by 0 bases and J by 3 bases, with 9 bases left in between. Germline V gene sequence: CDR1 SGDLS, CDR2 YYNGEE. This CDR3 has 15 amino acids. The CDR3 loop reads CASSVDPGPNEKLFF. The CDR3 coding sequence is TGTGCCAGCAGCGTAGACCCAGGTCCTAATGAAAAACTGTTTTTT. Using reference TRBV9 and TRBJ1-4 for the parts outside the CDR3, the full variable domain is DSGVTQTPKHLITATGQRVTLRCSPRSGDLSVYWYQQSLDQGLQFLIQYYNGEERAKGNILERFSAQQFPDLHSELNLSSLELGDSALYFCASSVDPGPNEKLFFGSGTQLSVL.

In DNA, the CDR3 is TGCAGTGCTAGAAGTCTAGCGGACTGCAATGAGCAGTTCTTC. Its protein is CSARSLADCNEQFF. V is TRBV20-1 and J is TRBJ2-1, with 7 nucleotides matching TRBD2. Germline V CDR1 and CDR2: DFQATT, SNEGSKA (reference sequence). CDR3 size: 14 residues. Trimming removed 2 bases from V and 6 bases from J; junction bases left unmatched: 7.

This clonotype was counted at least ten times. The gene calls are TRBV7-8 and TRBJ2-5; D gene uncertain. Germline lookup yields CDR1 SGHVS and CDR2 FQNEAQ. With 5 bases removed from V and 7 bases from J, the gap between germline ends came to 8 bases. This CDR3 spans 11 amino acids. CDR3: CASSISVTQYF. CDR3 bases: TGTGCCAGCAGCATATCTGTGACCCAGTACTTC.

In the case of this clonotype: This clone may be a read error of a much larger clone one base away. V gene TRBV7-9 combines with J gene TRBJ1-4; D is perhaps TRBD1 (5 bases). Germline assignment: CDR1 SEHNR and CDR2 FQNEAQ (reference sequence). The CDR3 length is 16 residues. In DNA form, the CDR3 reads TGTGCCGGCAGCTTAGGGGTCGGGACCGACGCCTCGAAACTGTTTTTT. Amino acids: CAGSLGVGTDASKLFF.

This clonotype came up a few times. This chain joins TRBV5-6 and TRBJ2-7, with TRBD2 as a possible D gene (5 bases). CDR3 length equals 15 residues. Germline loops: CDR1 SGHDT, CDR2 YYEEEE. Trimming cost V 0 bases and J 7 bases, with 17 bases left between them. CDR3 DNA sequence: TGTGCCAGCAGCTTGGAGGGTTGGAGCAGGAGGGAGCAGTACTTC. Its translation: CASSLEGWSRREQYF.